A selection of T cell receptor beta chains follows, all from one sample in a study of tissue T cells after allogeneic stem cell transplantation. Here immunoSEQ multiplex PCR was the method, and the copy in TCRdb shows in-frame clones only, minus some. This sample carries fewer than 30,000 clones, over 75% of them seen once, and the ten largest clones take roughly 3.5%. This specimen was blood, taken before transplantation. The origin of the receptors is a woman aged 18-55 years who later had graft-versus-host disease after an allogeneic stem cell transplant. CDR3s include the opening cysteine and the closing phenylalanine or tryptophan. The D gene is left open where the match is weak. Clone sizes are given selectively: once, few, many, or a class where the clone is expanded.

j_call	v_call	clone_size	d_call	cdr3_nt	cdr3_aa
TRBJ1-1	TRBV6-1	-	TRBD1	TGTGCCAGCAGTGGCCCGGGACAGGGTAGGGTTAGGACTGAAGCTTTCTTT	CASSGPGQGRVRTEAFF
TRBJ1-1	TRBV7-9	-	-	TGTGCCAGCAGCGGGTCCCGGGACGCGAACACTGAAGCTTTCTTT	CASSGSRDANTEAFF
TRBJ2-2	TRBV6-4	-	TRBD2	TGTGCCAGCAGCCAAGTCGGCGGGAGAGGAACCGGGGAGCTGTTTTTT	CASSQVGGRGTGELFF
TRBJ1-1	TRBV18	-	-	TGTGCCAGCTCAGCGTTGGGACAGAACACTGAAGCTTTCTTT	CASSALGQNTEAFF
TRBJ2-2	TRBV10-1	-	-	TGCGCCGGTGTGGGTTCGGGGTCCGGGGAGCTGTTTTTT	CAGVGSGSGELFF
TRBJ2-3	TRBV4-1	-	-	TGCGCCAGCAGCCAAGCCCCAAAGCGAGCTAGCACAGATACGCAGTATTTT	CASSQAPKRASTDTQYF
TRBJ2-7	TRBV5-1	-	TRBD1	TGCGCCAGCAGCTTGTGGCGACAGGGGGGATCCTACGAGCAGTACTTC	CASSLWRQGGSYEQYF
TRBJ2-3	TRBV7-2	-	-	TGTGCCAGCAGCCCCTTACTAGAGTACACAGATACGCAGTATTTT	CASSPLLEYTDTQYF
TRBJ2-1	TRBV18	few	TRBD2	TGTGCCAGCTCACCATTAGCGGGAGTAAGGAATGAGCAGTTCTTC	CASSPLAGVRNEQFF
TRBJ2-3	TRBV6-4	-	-	TGTGCCAGCAGTGACTCAGCGGAGGGGACAGATACGCAGTATTTT	CASSDSAEGTDTQYF
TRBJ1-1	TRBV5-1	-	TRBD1	TGCGCCAGCAGCCCCGGACAGGCCAATTCGAACACTGAAGCTTTCTTT	CASSPGQANSNTEAFF
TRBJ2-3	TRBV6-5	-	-	TGTGCCAGCAGCCCAAAACGGGGTAGCACAGATACGCAGTATTTT	CASSPKRGSTDTQYF
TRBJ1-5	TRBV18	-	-	TGTGCCAGCTCACCACAGGGGGGGAGCAATCAGCCCCAGCATTTT	CASSPQGGSNQPQHF
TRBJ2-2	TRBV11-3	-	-	TGTGCCAGCAGCTTAGAGGGGGGCTTAGACACCGGGGAGCTGTTTTTT	CASSLEGGLDTGELFF
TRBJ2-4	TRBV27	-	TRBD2	TGTGCCAGCAGTCCCGGGGGGGGAGGGTATGGCAAAAACATTCAGTACTTC	CASSPGGGGYGKNIQYF
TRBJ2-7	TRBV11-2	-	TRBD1	TGTGCCAGCAGCTTAGTGGGGCCCGGACAGGGGTCCTACGAGCAGTACTTC	CASSLVGPGQGSYEQYF
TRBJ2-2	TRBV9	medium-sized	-	TGTGCCAGCAGCGTAGGCAGGGGGAACACCGGGGAGCTGTTTTTT	CASSVGRGNTGELFF
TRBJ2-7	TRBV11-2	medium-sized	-	TGTGCCAGCAGCTTCTGGGGAAACATACGGGGCGACGAGCAGTACTTC	CASSFWGNIRGDEQYF
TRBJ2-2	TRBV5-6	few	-	TGTGCCAGCAGCTCACAGAACACCGGGGAGCTGTTTTTT	CASSSQNTGELFF
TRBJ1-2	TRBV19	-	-	TGTGCCAGTAGTGGACAAAACTATGGCTACACCTTC	CASSGQNYGYTF
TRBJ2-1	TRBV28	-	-	TGTGCCAGCAGTTTACCTTTTATAGCCTCCTACAATGAGCAGTTCTTC	CASSLPFIASYNEQFF
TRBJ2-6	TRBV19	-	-	TGTGCCAGTAGTAGGCAGGGGTGGGCCAACGTCCTGACTTTC	CASSRQGWANVLTF
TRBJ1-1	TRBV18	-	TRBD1	TGTGCCAGCTCACCAGACAGGGGCACTGAAGCTTTCTTT	CASSPDRGTEAFF
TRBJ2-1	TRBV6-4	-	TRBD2	TGTGCCAGCAGTTTGACTAGCGGGGCTAATGAGCAGTTCTTC	CASSLTSGANEQFF
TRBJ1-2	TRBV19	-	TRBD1	TGTGCCAGTTTTAGTTCGCGCCGCCGGGACAGCCAAAACTATGGCTACACCTTC	CASFSSRRRDSQNYGYTF
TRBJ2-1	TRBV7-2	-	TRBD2	TGTGCCAGCAACTCAAAGCGGGGGGCCTCCTACAATGAGCAGTTCTTC	CASNSKRGASYNEQFF
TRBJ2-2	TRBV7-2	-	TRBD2	TGTGCCAGCAGCCGTACTAGCGGGGGCCCAGCGTCCGGGGAGCTGTTTTTT	CASSRTSGGPASGELFF
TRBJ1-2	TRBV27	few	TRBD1	TGTGCCAGCAGTTTATATGGGACAGACTACTATGGCTACACCTTC	CASSLYGTDYYGYTF
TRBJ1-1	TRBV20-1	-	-	TGCAGTGCTATTGACGTTATGACTGACATGAACACTGAAGCTTTCTTT	CSAIDVMTDMNTEAFF
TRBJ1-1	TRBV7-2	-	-	TGTGCCAGCAGATACGGAGCCTATTTGACAGAGATGAACACTGAAGCTTTCTTT	CASRYGAYLTEMNTEAFF
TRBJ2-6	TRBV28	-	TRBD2	TGTGCCAGCCAGGCGGGGGGCGGGATCTCTGGGGCCAACGTCCTGACTTTC	CASQAGGGISGANVLTF
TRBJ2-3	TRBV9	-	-	TGTGCCAGCAGCGTAGACGTCGCAGGGGGCACAGATACGCAGTATTTT	CASSVDVAGGTDTQYF
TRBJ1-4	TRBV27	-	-	TGTGCCAGCAGTTCCGCCAGAACTAATGAAAAACTGTTTTTT	CASSSARTNEKLFF
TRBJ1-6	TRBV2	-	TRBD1	TGTGCCAGCAGTGGGACAGGGAGCTCCTATAATTCACCCCTCCACTTT	CASSGTGSSYNSPLHF
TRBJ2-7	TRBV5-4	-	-	TGTGCCAGCAGCTCCCGGTCGGGCGGCTACGAGCAGTACTTC	CASSSRSGGYEQYF
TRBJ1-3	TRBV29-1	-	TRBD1	TGCAGCGTTACCGGGACAGGGGGCGCGGTGTCTGGAAACACCATATATTTT	CSVTGTGGAVSGNTIYF
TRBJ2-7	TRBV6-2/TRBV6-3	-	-	TGTGCCAGCAGTTACTCAGACTACGAGCAGTACTTC	CASSYSDYEQYF
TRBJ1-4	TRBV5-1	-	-	TGCGCCAGCAGCTTGGGATCGGGAAATAATGAAAAACTGTTTTTT	CASSLGSGNNEKLFF
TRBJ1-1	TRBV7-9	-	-	TGTGCCAGCAGCTTAGAACCGGGACAAGGGAACACTGAAGCTTTCTTT	CASSLEPGQGNTEAFF
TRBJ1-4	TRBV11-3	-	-	TGTGCCAGCAGCATAGCCAGGGGCGAAAAACTGTTTTTT	CASSIARGEKLFF
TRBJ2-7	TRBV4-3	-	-	TGCGCCAGCAGCCACGGGGCCGGGGGTTCCTACGAGCAGTACTTC	CASSHGAGGSYEQYF
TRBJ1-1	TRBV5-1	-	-	TGCGCCAGCAGCTTGGATCGGGTAGGGAACACTGAAGCTTTCTTT	CASSLDRVGNTEAFF
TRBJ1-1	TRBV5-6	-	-	TGTGCCAGCAGCCCCTTGGGGCGAACTGAAGCTTTCTTT	CASSPLGRTEAFF
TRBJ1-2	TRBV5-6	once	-	TGTGCCAGCAGCTGGACTGGGGGCACCTATGGCTACACCTTC	CASSWTGGTYGYTF
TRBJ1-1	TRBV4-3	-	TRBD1	TGCGCCAGCAGCCAAACAACAGGGGGAAGAACTGAAGCTTTCTTT	CASSQTTGGRTEAFF
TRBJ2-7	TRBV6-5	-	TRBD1	TGTGCCAGCAGACATGACAGGGGTACCTACGAGCAGTACTTC	CASRHDRGTYEQYF
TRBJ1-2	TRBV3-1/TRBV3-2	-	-	TGTGCCAGCAGCCAAGCACCGCTATATGGCTACACCTTC	CASSQAPLYGYTF
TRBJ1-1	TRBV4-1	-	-	TGCGCCAGCAGCCAACACACAGGGAACACTGAAGCTTTCTTT	CASSQHTGNTEAFF